This paragraph covers one T cell receptor beta chain sequence. Its antigen is undetermined. The junction had 1 base not matched to a gene; V was cut back by 4 bases and J by 0 bases. Germline assignment: CDR1 SQVTM and CDR2 ANQGSEA. This CDR3 contains 13 residues. These data are taken from a study of cytomegalovirus exposure and HLA in healthy donors. Vbeta (60) and Jbeta (13) primers were used in the PCR. Sequencing used immunoSEQ multiplex PCR; TCRdb keeps in-frame clones, though not all of them. The data hold roughly 150,000 clones, with around 80% observed a single time. General study results and limits: Researchers counted 150 to 200 TCR beta chains as cytomegalovirus-associated. Analyzed later, association rates of TCRs varied across HLA loci, with DRB1 most and HLA-C fewest. Many donors carried some public TCRs, although rarity characterized most TCR sequences.

The sample taken for sequencing was PBMCs. The V call is TRBV29-1, the J call TRBJ2-3; 7 bases line up with TRBD1. The source of this sequence is a man in his forties in good health and CMV-seropositive. The CDR3 protein is CSVAQGSTDTQYF. The CDR3 DNA sequence: TGCAGCGTTGCACAGGGGAGCACAGATACGCAGTATTTT.